This entry describes one T cell receptor beta chain. Its antigen is not identified. The record originates from a study of response to subunit inactivated influenza vaccine. V was trimmed by 3 bases and J by 7 bases, leaving 9 bases between them. There are 12 residues in the CDR3. Regarding the study as a whole: The authors offered the suggestion that each seasonal influenza vaccination recruits few new T cells.

TCRdb reprocessed the RT-PCR reads with MiXCR, giving one entry per CDR3 protein. The sample lists over 800,000 distinct CDR3 sequences, about 20% occurring once. The receptor's source is a man in his forties or fifties who received an inactivated influenza vaccine. The sequences come from PBMCs from blood, collected roughly 5 days after vaccination. The J gene is TRBJ1-2, the V gene TRBV12-3 or TRBV12-4; D perhaps matches TRBD1 (6 bases). This CDR3 reads CASSFTGIGYTF. CDR3 in DNA: TGTGCCAGCAGTTTTACAGGGATTGGCTACACCTTC.